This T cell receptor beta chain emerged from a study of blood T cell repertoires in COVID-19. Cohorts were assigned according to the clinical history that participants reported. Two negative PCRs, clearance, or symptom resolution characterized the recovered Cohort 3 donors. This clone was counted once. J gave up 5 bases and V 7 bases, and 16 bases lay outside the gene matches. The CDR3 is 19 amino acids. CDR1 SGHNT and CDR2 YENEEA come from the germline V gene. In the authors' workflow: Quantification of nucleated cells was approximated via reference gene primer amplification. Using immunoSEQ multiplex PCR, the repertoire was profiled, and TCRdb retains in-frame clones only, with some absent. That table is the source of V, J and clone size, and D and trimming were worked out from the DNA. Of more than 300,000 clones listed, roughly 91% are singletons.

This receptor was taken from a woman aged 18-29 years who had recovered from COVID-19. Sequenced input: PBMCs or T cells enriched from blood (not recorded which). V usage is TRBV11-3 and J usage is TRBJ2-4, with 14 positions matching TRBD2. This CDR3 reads CASISTTTSGGGLENIQYF. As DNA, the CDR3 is TGTGCCAGCATCTCAACCACGACTAGCGGGGGGGGCCTGGAAAACATTCAGTACTTC.